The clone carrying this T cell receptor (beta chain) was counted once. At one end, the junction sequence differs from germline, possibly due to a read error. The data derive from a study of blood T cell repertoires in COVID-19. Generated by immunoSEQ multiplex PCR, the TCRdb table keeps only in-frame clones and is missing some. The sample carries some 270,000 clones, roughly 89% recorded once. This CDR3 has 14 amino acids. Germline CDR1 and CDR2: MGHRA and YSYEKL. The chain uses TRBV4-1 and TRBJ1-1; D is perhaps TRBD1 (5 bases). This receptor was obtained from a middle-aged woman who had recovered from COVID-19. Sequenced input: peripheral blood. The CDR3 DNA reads TGCGCCAGCAGCAAAGAATCGGGGGGCACTGAAGCTTTCTTT. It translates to CASSKESGGTEAFF.